These 15 T cell receptor beta chains came from one sample sequenced in a study of blood T cell repertoires in COVID-19. TCRdb's copy holds only in-frame clones and misses some; the assay was immunoSEQ multiplex PCR. The repertoire consists of about 400,000 clones, with over 75% occurring once and the leading ten covering approximately 2.1%. The sequenced sample consisted of PBMCs or T cells enriched from blood (not recorded which). The receptors were gathered from a woman between 40 and 50 years old with acute COVID-19.

The V gene is TRBV27, the J gene TRBJ2-7, with D perhaps TRBD1 (6 bases). From germline, CDR1 is MNHEY and CDR2 SMNVEV (reference sequence). Trimming took off 9 bases at V and 2 bases at J, with 14 bases between the two ends. CDR3 length equals 13 residues. The CDR3 bases are TGTGCCAGAACAACCGGGACAACCTACGAGCAGTACTTC. This encodes CARTTGTTYEQYF.

V is TRBV3-1 (or the pseudogene TRBV3-2) and J is TRBJ1-2; possibly TRBD1 for D (6 bases). The CDR3 is made up of 15 amino acids. Germline lookup yields CDR1 LGHDT and CDR2 YNNKEL (reference sequence). Trimming cost V 1 base and J 4 bases, with 13 bases left between them. In DNA form, the CDR3 reads TGTGCCAGCAGCCAAGGAGGGGGTTCGGTCTATGGCTACACCTTC. This sequence encodes CASSQGGGSVYGYTF.

V usage is TRBV23-1 and J usage is TRBJ1-2; maybe TRBD1 (6 bases). TRBV23-1 is known as an ORF, though its function is uncertain. Trimming took 6 bases from V and 1 from J, leaving 12 bases between them. The CDR3 is made up of 14 amino acids. CDR3 DNA: TGCGCCAGCAGCCGCGGACAGATTAACTATGGCTACACCTTC. Its protein product is CASSRGQINYGYTF.

The chain combines TRBV12-3 or TRBV12-4 with TRBJ2-7; D not resolved. The V and J ends lost 5 bases and 3 bases respectively, with 11 bases between them. This CDR3 region has 13 residues. CDR3 residues: CASSPHMFYEQYF. CDR3 nucleotide sequence: TGTGCCAGCAGTCCCCACATGTTCTACGAGCAGTACTTC.

A note on this clone: At the DNA level, this CDR3 is encoded by other sequences in the same sample as well. The DNA for the CDR3 is TGTGCCAGCAGCTTAGATAGAGATTCACCCCTCCACTTT. Translating it yields CASSLDRDSPLHF. The rearrangement links TRBV11-3 to TRBJ1-6; no clear D. Trimming stripped 0 bases from V and 8 bases from J, with 5 bases between. The CDR3 length is 13 residues. Germline V CDR1 and CDR2: SGHNT, YENEEA.

The chain couples TRBV23-1 to TRBJ1-2, with D hard to call. TRBV23-1 carries the ORF label, with uncertain function. This CDR3 is 14 amino acids long. With 4 bases removed from V and 4 bases from J, the gap between germline ends came to 13 bases. The CDR3 spells CASSPRGGSYGYTF. CDR3 nucleotide sequence: TGCGCCAGCAGTCCCCGTGGAGGGTCCTATGGCTACACCTTC.

DNA of the CDR3: TGTGCCAGCAGTGAAGGGGACAATCGGGAGCAGTACTTC. It encodes CASSEGDNREQYF. V gene TRBV6-1 combines with J gene TRBJ2-7; the D gene is possibly TRBD1 (6 bases). The CDR3 loop spans 13 amino acids. V was trimmed by 1 base and J by 7 bases, leaving 11 bases between them. Germline V gene sequence: CDR1 MNHNS, CDR2 SASEGT.

This clone came up a few times. In DNA, the CDR3 is TGTGCCAGCAGCTTAGTTGGGATGACAGGGGGCTTAACAGATACGCAGTATTTT. This gives the protein CASSLVGMTGGLTDTQYF. V usage is TRBV7-9 and J usage is TRBJ2-3, with 10 bases aligning to TRBD1. Looked up from germline, CDR1 is SEHNR and CDR2 is FQNEAQ (reference sequence). Losses at the gene ends were 1 base for V and 3 bases for J; bases not matched to a gene: 10. This CDR3 contains 18 residues.

The rearrangement uses TRBV9 and TRBJ2-1; 11 positions match TRBD2. V gave up 3 bases and J gave up 4 bases; unmatched junction bases: 0. The CDR3 is 14 amino acids. The germline gives CDR1 SGDLS, CDR2 YYNGEE. This chain's CDR3 is CASSASGGYNEQFF. The CDR3 DNA reads TGTGCCAGCAGCGCTAGCGGGGGGTACAATGAGCAGTTCTTC. Using reference TRBV9 and TRBJ2-1 for the parts outside the CDR3, the full variable domain is DSGVTQTPKHLITATGQRVTLRCSPRSGDLSVYWYQQSLDQGLQFLIQYYNGEERAKGNILERFSAQQFPDLHSELNLSSLELGDSALYFCASSASGGYNEQFFGPGTRLTVL.

J is TRBJ1-2 and V is TRBV27, with D uncertain. V was trimmed by 6 bases and J by 0 bases, leaving 8 bases between them. In germline, CDR1 is MNHEY, CDR2 SMNVEV (reference sequence). The CDR3 is made up of 13 amino acids. This CDR3 is CASRHDSNYGYTF. The CDR3 DNA is TGTGCCAGCAGACACGATTCTAACTATGGCTACACCTTC.

This rearrangement joins TRBV30 to TRBJ2-5; 9 positions agree with TRBD1. Looked up from germline, CDR1 is GTSNPN and CDR2 is SVGIG (reference sequence). CDR3 length: 14 residues. V lost 4 bases and J lost 3; bases outside the gene matches: 6. As DNA, the CDR3 is TGTGCCTGGATGGGGGACAGGGTAAAAGAGACCCAGTACTTC. This gives the protein CAWMGDRVKETQYF.

Comments on this clone: Other DNA sequences in the sample encode the same CDR3. CDR3 protein: CASSLGGQGTYEQYF. For the CDR3, the DNA is TGCGCCAGCAGCTTGGGGGGACAGGGAACCTACGAGCAGTACTTC. This sequence joins TRBV5-1 and TRBJ2-7; TRBD1 matches at 9 bases. CDR1 is SGHRS and CDR2 is YFSETQ in the germline V gene. V gave up 0 bases and J gave up 2 bases; unmatched junction bases: 3. This CDR3 is built from 15 residues.

The chain joins TRBV5-6 to TRBJ1-1; 10 bases are shared with TRBD1. CDR1 SGHDT and CDR2 YYEEEE come from the germline V gene. Trimming took 4 bases from V and 4 from J; bases not matched to a gene: 7. The CDR3 extends over 15 amino acids. The CDR3 loop is CASSQPGQGGTEAFF. In DNA, the CDR3 is TGTGCCAGCAGCCAACCCGGACAGGGGGGCACTGAAGCTTTCTTT.

The gene calls are TRBV9 and TRBJ1-1; D might be TRBD1 (6 bases). CDR3 size: 14 residues. V lost 3 bases and J lost 5, with 14 bases in between. Germline V gives CDR1 SGDLS, CDR2 YYNGEE. The CDR3 coding sequence is TGTGCCAGCAGCGCAGGACAGTTCGGGACTGAAGCTTTCTTT. Translation: CASSAGQFGTEAFF.

The genes are TRBV4-2 and TRBJ2-1, with 11 positions matching TRBD2. Germline-derived CDR1 and CDR2 are LGHNA and YNFKEQ. The CDR3 loop spans 16 amino acids. The ends lost 1 base at V and 6 bases at J; junction bases unmatched: 5. DNA of the CDR3: TGTGCCAGCAGCCAAGTGGATAGCGGGGGGGCCAATGAGCAGTTCTTC. Translating it yields CASSQVDSGGANEQFF.